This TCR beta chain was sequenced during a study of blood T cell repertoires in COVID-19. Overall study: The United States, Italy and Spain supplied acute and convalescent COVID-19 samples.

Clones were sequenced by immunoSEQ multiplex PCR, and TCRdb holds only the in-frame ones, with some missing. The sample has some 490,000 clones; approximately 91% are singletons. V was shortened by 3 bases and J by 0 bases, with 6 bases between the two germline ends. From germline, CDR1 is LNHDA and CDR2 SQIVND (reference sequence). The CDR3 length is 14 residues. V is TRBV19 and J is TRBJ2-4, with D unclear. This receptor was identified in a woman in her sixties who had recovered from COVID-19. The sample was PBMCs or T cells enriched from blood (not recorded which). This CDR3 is CASSILLAKNIQYF. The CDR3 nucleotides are TGTGCCAGTAGTATTTTACTAGCCAAAAACATTCAGTACTTC.